A selection of T cell receptor beta chains follows, all from one sample in a study of blood T cell repertoires in COVID-19. Using immunoSEQ multiplex PCR, the repertoire was profiled, and TCRdb retains in-frame clones only, with some absent. The sample carries more than 200,000 clones, 75% to 90% recorded once. Source material: PBMCs or T cells enriched from blood (not recorded which). These receptors all come from a woman in her 30s who had been exposed to COVID-19. The CDR3 runs from the conserved cysteine through the conserved F or W. Each record gives: J gene, D gene, clone size, V gene, CDR3 DNA, CDR3 protein. The D gene is left open where the match is weak. Clone size is not always given. Where it is, it says once, few, many or a class for expanded clones.

J: TRBJ2-5
D: TRBD2
size: .
V: TRBV2
DNA: TGTGCCAGCAGTGAAGCGAGGACTAGCGGGAGACTTCACTTC
CDR3: CASSEARTSGRLHF

J: TRBJ1-4
D: TRBD1
size: once
V: TRBV12-3/TRBV12-4
DNA: TGTGCCAGCAGTGGGGACAGTAGTGAAAAACTGTTTTTT
CDR3: CASSGDSSEKLFF

J: TRBJ2-7
D: .
size: few
V: TRBV6-5
DNA: TGTGCCAGCAGTTACTCCAGACAGTACGAGCAGTACTTC
CDR3: CASSYSRQYEQYF

J: TRBJ2-7
D: TRBD2
size: .
V: TRBV18
DNA: TGTGCCAGCTCACCTCCTAGCGGGAGTCCCTACGAGCAGTACTTC
CDR3: CASSPPSGSPYEQYF

J: TRBJ2-5
D: TRBD2
size: .
V: TRBV7-9
DNA: TGTGCCAGCAGCTCCCGACTAGCGGGAGCCGGGTACCAAGAGACCCAGTACTTC
CDR3: CASSSRLAGAGYQETQYF

J: TRBJ2-3
D: .
size: .
V: TRBV5-1
DNA: TGCGCCAGCAGAGGGGTGACAGATACGCAGTATTTT
CDR3: CASRGVTDTQYF

J: TRBJ1-5
D: .
size: .
V: TRBV5-1
DNA: TGCGCCAGCAGCTTGTTCCAAGGGGATCAGCCCCAGCATTTT
CDR3: CASSLFQGDQPQHF

J: TRBJ2-3
D: TRBD2
size: .
V: TRBV4-2
DNA: TGTGCCAGCAGCCTTAGCGGGAGAAGCACAGATACGCAGTATTTT
CDR3: CASSLSGRSTDTQYF

J: TRBJ1-2
D: TRBD1
size: .
V: TRBV27
DNA: TGTGCCAGCAGTGCAGGGGGCGCCTGGGGCTACACCTTC
CDR3: CASSAGGAWGYTF

J: TRBJ2-3
D: TRBD2
size: .
V: TRBV2
DNA: TGTGCCAGCAGTGGTAGCGGGAGTTACACAGATACGCAGTATTTT
CDR3: CASSGSGSYTDTQYF

J: TRBJ2-2
D: .
size: .
V: TRBV18
DNA: TGTGCCAGCTCACCAGACGGGAGTAACACCGGGGAGCTGTTTTTT
CDR3: CASSPDGSNTGELFF